Sequencing of this T cell receptor beta chain was carried out in a study of OX40 agonist ivuxolimab in advanced cancers. Profiling relied on immunoSEQ multiplex PCR, and the TCRdb table lists in-frame clones only, not all of them. This sample has 50,000 to 70,000 clones; 86% occur once, and the top ten carry approximately 1.2%. Germline trimming cut 4 bases from V and 3 bases from J; bases unmatched to any gene: 1. This CDR3 is built from 13 residues. Looked up from germline, CDR1 is SGHRS and CDR2 is YFSETQ. The TCR sequence derives from an adult with an advanced solid tumor such as melanoma, head and neck, liver or kidney cancer. This specimen was CD4+ or CD8+ T cells sorted from blood, taken in a trial of the OX40 agonist ivuxolimab. This sequence joins TRBV5-1 and TRBJ2-5; 9 bases align to TRBD1. As DNA, the CDR3 is TGCGCCAGCAGCAGACAGGGGGAAGAGACCCAGTACTTC. It is translated as CASSRQGEETQYF.